These 20 T cell receptor beta chains were sequenced from one sample in a study of T cell responses to AZD1222 COVID-19 vaccine. Only in-frame clones appear in the TCRdb table, and some are missing; sequencing was by immunoSEQ multiplex PCR. The repertoire holds around 99,000 clones, with roughly 90% as singletons. Sequences were derived from peripheral blood, sampled 28 days after the second AZD1222 dose. The receptors stem from an adult who received the AZD1222 COVID-19 vaccine.

The chain has TRBV28 and TRBJ1-1; 9 bases line up with TRBD1. From germline, CDR1 is MDHEN and CDR2 SYDVKM. The CDR3 consists of 15 residues. The V gene end was trimmed by 3 bases and the J gene end by 11 bases; junction bases not matched to a gene: 13. The CDR3 DNA reads as TGTGCCAGCAGTTTTGGGGGACAGGGTTCCGATTGGGCTTTCTTT. This gives the protein CASSFGGQGSDWAFF.

The V and J genes are TRBV6-4 and TRBJ1-6; tentatively, D is TRBD1 (6 bases). The germline V and J ends were trimmed by 8 bases and 7 bases, with 15 bases remaining between them. The CDR3 totals 14 residues. The V gene's germline CDR1 is MRHNA and CDR2 SNTAGT. This CDR3 is CASGAGGANSPLHF. DNA of the CDR3: TGTGCCAGCGGAGCCGGGGGCGCGAATTCACCCCTCCACTTT.

The chain couples TRBV14 to TRBJ1-1; D remains ambiguous. With 0 bases removed from V and 8 bases from J, the gap between germline ends came to 10 bases. Germline CDR1 reads SGHDN; CDR2 reads FVKESK. There are 13 residues in the CDR3. The CDR3 DNA follows: TGTGCCAGCAGCCAAGATTTGAGAGGGGAAGCTTTCTTT. This translates into CASSQDLRGEAFF.

V and J are TRBV7-9 and TRBJ2-5; perhaps TRBD2 as D (5 bases). V was trimmed by 4 bases and J by 0 bases, leaving 9 bases between them. The CDR3 runs to 14 residues. Germline CDR1 and CDR2: SEHNR and FQNEAQ (reference sequence). The CDR3 DNA follows: TGTGCCAGCAGCTCCGGGGTTTACCAAGAGACCCAGTACTTC. Protein: CASSSGVYQETQYF. The whole variable domain, remainder taken from reference TRBV7-9 and TRBJ2-5, is DTGVSQNPRHKITKRGQNVTFRCDPISEHNRLYWYRQTLGQGPEFLTYFQNEAQLEKSRLLSDRFSAERPKGSFSTLEIQRTEQGDSAMYLCASSSGVYQETQYFGPGTRLLVL.

V usage is TRBV6-6 and J usage is TRBJ1-4; D remains ambiguous. V was pared by 5 bases and J by 4 bases, with 5 bases between. CDR3 length equals 12 residues. Germline V lookup: CDR1 MNHNY, CDR2 SVGAGI (reference sequence). CDR3 in DNA: TGTGCCAGCAGTAGTAATAATGAAAAACTGTTTTTT. Its translation is CASSSNNEKLFF.

This chain uses TRBV5-1 with TRBJ2-1; no definite D call. The CDR3 loop spans 15 amino acids. V was cut by 4 bases and J by 5 bases, with 16 bases left in between. The V gene's germline CDR1 is SGHRS and CDR2 YFSETQ. The CDR3 nucleotides read TGCGCCAGCAGCACCAACCAACTTGGGGACAATGAGCAGTTCTTC. Translation: CASSTNQLGDNEQFF.

V is TRBV28 and J is TRBJ1-5; the D gene is possibly TRBD1 (5 bases). CDR3 length: 16 residues. Germline CDR1 MDHEN, CDR2 SYDVKM. V lost 7 bases to trimming and J lost 4 bases, with 20 bases between them. CDR3 DNA sequence: TGTGCCAGCACCCAGTTGGAGGGAAGGGGTAATCAGCCCCAGCATTTT. As protein: CASTQLEGRGNQPQHF.

The CDR3 DNA sequence: TGTGCCAGCAGCTTGGGTAGCGGGGGGGTCTCCTACAATGAGCAGTTCTTC. Residues: CASSLGSGGVSYNEQFF. This rearrangement joins TRBV5-5 to TRBJ2-1; TRBD2 matches at 11 bases. CDR1 and CDR2 from the germline V gene are SGHKS and YYEKEE (reference sequence). CDR3 length: 17 amino acids. J was trimmed by 0 bases and V by 0 bases; bases with no gene match: 2.

V usage is TRBV6-5 and J usage is TRBJ1-5; D is ambiguous. V lost 6 bases and J 6 bases, leaving 15 bases between the germline ends. The CDR3 is made up of 14 amino acids. CDR1 MNHEY and CDR2 SVGAGI come from the germline V gene. The DNA for the CDR3 is TGTGCCAGCAGGCGAGAAGGGTCGGGTCAGCCCCAGCATTTT. Translating gives CASRREGSGQPQHF.

V and J are TRBV28 and TRBJ1-6, with a weak D call TRBD1 (5 bases). V was pared by 0 bases and J by 7 bases, with 7 bases between. This CDR3 contains 14 residues. Germline V gives CDR1 MDHEN, CDR2 SYDVKM. This CDR3 reads CASSLWGGNSPLHF. CDR3 coding DNA: TGTGCCAGCAGTTTATGGGGGGGGAATTCACCCCTCCACTTT. Looking up the rest from reference TRBV28 and TRBJ1-6 gives the full variable domain: DVKVTQSSRYLVKRTGEKVFLECVQDMDHENMFWYRQDPGLGLRLIYFSYDVKMKEKGDIPEGYSVSREKKERFSLILESASTNQTSMYLCASSLWGGNSPLHFGNGTRLTVT.

The chain couples TRBV27 to TRBJ2-3; tentative D call: TRBD2 (6 bases). CDR3 length: 15 residues. V lost 8 bases and J lost 0, with 15 bases in between. Germline V CDR1 and CDR2: MNHEY, SMNVEV (reference sequence). The DNA of the CDR3 is TGTGCCAGCCGGAGGAGCGGGTCTAGCACAGATACGCAGTATTTT. Protein product: CASRRSGSSTDTQYF.

V and J are TRBV9 and TRBJ2-7; 8 nucleotides align to TRBD1. V dropped 4 bases and J dropped 7; count of bases not matched to a gene: 10. This CDR3 is built from 14 residues. CDR1 is SGDLS, CDR2 YYNGEE, per germline. The CDR3 sequence is CASSRGTGSLEQYF. CDR3 bases: TGTGCCAGCAGCCGCGGGACAGGTAGTTTGGAGCAGTACTTC.

V and J are TRBV4-3 and TRBJ2-3; TRBD2 matches at 15 bases. The V gene's germline CDR1 is LGHNA and CDR2 YSLEER. This CDR3 contains 18 residues. After removal of 5 bases from V and 1 base from J, the junction contained 7 bases not matched to a gene. The CDR3: CASSYGLAGGPGTDTQYF. The CDR3 bases are TGCGCCAGCAGCTACGGACTAGCGGGAGGGCCTGGCACAGATACGCAGTATTTT.

This clone was detected only once. The chain couples TRBV10-2 to TRBJ1-4, with TRBD1 identical over 11 bases. CDR3 length: 15 residues. Trimming removed 3 bases from V and 6 bases from J; junction bases left unmatched: 3. CDR1 WSHSY and CDR2 SAAADI come from the germline V gene. The CDR3 bases are TGCGCCAGCAGTGATTGGACAGGGGGCGATGAAAAACTGTTTTTT. Amino acid sequence: CASSDWTGGDEKLFF.

The chain has TRBV14 and TRBJ2-1; D remains unclear. The CDR3 extends over 12 amino acids. With 1 base removed from V and 10 bases from J, the gap between germline ends came to 8 bases. CDR1 and CDR2 (germline): SGHDN, FVKESK. Here the CDR3 reads CASSQGRIEQFF. DNA of the CDR3: TGTGCCAGCAGCCAAGGTAGGATAGAGCAGTTCTTC. Full variable domain (missing parts from reference TRBV14 and TRBJ2-1): EAGVTQFPSHSVIEKGQTVTLRCDPISGHDNLYWYRRVMGKEIKFLLHFVKESKQDESGMPNNRFLAERTGGTYSTLKVQPAELEDSGVYFCASSQGRIEQFFGPGTRLTVL.

This chain connects TRBV6-2 or TRBV6-3 to TRBJ2-2; TRBD2 agrees at 15 bases. Germline CDR1 MNHEY, CDR2 SVGEGT. The CDR3 is 19 residues long. The junction had 10 bases not matched to a gene; V was cut back by 5 bases and J by 3 bases. CDR3 sequence: CASSHLGTSGRIDTGELFF. CDR3 nucleotide sequence: TGTGCCAGCAGTCACCTAGGGACTAGCGGGAGGATCGACACCGGGGAGCTGTTTTTT.

CDR3 bases: TGCGCCAGCAGCTTGCCCACTAGCGACCACGAGCAGTACTTC. Translation: CASSLPTSDHEQYF. The V and J genes are TRBV5-1 and TRBJ2-7, with 7 bases fitting TRBD2. Germline V gives CDR1 SGHRS, CDR2 YFSETQ. This CDR3 has 14 amino acids. V was clipped by 1 base and J by 5 bases; unmatched bases: 6. The variable domain in full, with the rest retrieved from reference TRBV5-1 and TRBJ2-7, is KAGVTQTPRYLIKTRGQQVTLSCSPISGHRSVSWYQQTPGQGLQFLFEYFSETQRNKGNFPGRFSGRQFSNSRSEMNVSTLELGDSALYLCASSLPTSDHEQYFGPGTRLTVT.

V gene TRBV24-1 combines with J gene TRBJ2-3; 9 positions agree with TRBD1. Germline V CDR1 and CDR2: KGHDR, SFDVKD. The CDR3 has 17 amino acids. The junction had 4 bases not matched to a gene; V was cut back by 0 bases and J by 1 base. The CDR3 DNA is TGTGCCACCAGTGATTTGAGGGGACAGGGCCGCACAGATACGCAGTATTTT. This codes for CATSDLRGQGRTDTQYF.

CDR3 DNA: TGCGCCAGCAGCCAAGAATCAGGGATTTATGAAGCTTTCTTT. Translation gives CASSQESGIYEAFF. The chain employs TRBV4-1 and TRBJ1-1, with D maybe TRBD1 (5 bases). V lost 0 bases and J 7 bases, leaving 12 bases between the germline ends. This CDR3 region has 14 residues. Germline-derived CDR1 and CDR2 are MGHRA and YSYEKL.

The gene calls are TRBV5-6 and TRBJ2-2, with 9 positions matching TRBD1. This CDR3 has 15 residues. Germline V gives CDR1 SGHDT, CDR2 YYEEEE. V gave up 2 bases and J gave up 4 bases; unmatched junction bases: 3. Here the CDR3 reads CASSFRDRVTGELFF. The CDR3 region has the DNA TGTGCCAGCAGCTTCCGGGACAGGGTCACCGGGGAGCTGTTTTTT.